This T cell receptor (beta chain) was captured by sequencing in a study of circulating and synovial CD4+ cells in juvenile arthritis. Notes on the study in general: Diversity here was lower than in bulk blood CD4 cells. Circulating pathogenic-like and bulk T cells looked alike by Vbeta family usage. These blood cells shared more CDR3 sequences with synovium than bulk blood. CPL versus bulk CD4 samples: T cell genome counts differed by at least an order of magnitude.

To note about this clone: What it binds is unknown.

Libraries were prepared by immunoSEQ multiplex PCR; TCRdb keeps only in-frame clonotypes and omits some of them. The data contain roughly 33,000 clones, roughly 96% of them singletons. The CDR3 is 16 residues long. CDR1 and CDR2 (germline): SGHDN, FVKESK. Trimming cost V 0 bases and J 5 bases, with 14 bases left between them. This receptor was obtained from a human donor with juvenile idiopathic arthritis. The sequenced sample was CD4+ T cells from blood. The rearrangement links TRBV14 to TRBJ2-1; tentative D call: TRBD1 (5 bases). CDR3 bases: TGTGCCAGCAGCCAAGATTTTAGGGGTCTCCACAATGAGCAGTTCTTC. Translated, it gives CASSQDFRGLHNEQFF.